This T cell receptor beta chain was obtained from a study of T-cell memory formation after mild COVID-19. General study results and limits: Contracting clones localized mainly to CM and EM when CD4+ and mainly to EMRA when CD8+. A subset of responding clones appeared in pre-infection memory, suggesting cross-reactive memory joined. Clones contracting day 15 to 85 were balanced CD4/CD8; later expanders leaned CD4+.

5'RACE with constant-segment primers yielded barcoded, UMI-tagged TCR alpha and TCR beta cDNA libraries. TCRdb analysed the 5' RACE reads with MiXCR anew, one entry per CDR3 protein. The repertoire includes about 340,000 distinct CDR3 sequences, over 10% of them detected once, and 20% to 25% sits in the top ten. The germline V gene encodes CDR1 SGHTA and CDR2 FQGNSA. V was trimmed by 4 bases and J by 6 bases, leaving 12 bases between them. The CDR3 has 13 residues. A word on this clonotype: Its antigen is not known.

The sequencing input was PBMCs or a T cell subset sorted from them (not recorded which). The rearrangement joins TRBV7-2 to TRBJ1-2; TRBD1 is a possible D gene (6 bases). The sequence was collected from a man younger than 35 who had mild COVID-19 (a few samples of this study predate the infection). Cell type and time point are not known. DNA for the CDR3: TGTGCCAGCAGCTGGAAGGCAGGGGATGGCTACACCTTC. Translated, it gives CASSWKAGDGYTF. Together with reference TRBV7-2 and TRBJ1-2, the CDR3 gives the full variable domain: GAGVSQSPSNKVTEKGKDVELRCDPISGHTALYWYRQSLGQGLEFLIYFQGNSAPDKSGLPSDRFSAERTGGSVSTLTIQRTQQEDSAVYLCASSWKAGDGYTFGSGTRLTVV.